One and the same sample provided the 6 T cell receptor beta chains below, sequenced in a study of CXCR3-negative and CXCR3-positive naive CD8 T cells (dated by TCRdb to between 2019 and 2020). Sequencing was carried out with a NextSeq 550. The Human TCR Profiling Kit (MiLaboratory) was used to make UMI-labeled 5' RACE TRB cDNA libraries. The reads underwent TCRdb reprocessing, giving one record for each CDR3 protein sequence and no DNA. The table kept for this sample lists about 130,000 distinct CDR3 sequences. The ten top clones hold 0.45% to 0.55% of the sample. Input material: naive CXCR3- CD8+ T cells from blood. The sample's cell subset or site label, decoded: CD45RO-CCR7+CD27+CD95- naive CD8+ T cells lacking CXCR3 (TNR3-). The receptors originated from a human donor in good health. Some clones in this sample may be carry-over from other donors' samples.

This rearrangement joins TRBV27 to TRBJ2-1. CDR1 is MNHEY, CDR2 SMNVEV, per germline (reference sequence). The CDR3 loop spans 16 amino acids. CDR3: CASSLSAAASYNEQFF.

The CDR3 loop is CATSAGGITDTQYF. The chain links TRBV28 to TRBJ2-3; TCRdb selects TRBD1, and the lack of DNA leaves this call unchecked. CDR1 is MDHEN and CDR2 is SYDVKM in the germline V gene. CDR3 size: 14 residues.

The rearrangement joins TRBV19 to TRBJ2-7; absent DNA, TCRdb's TRBD2 call cannot be checked. There are 15 residues in the CDR3. Looked up from germline, CDR1 is LNHDA and CDR2 is SQIVND (reference sequence). The CDR3 loop is CASSTGLAGGNEQYF.

The chain has TRBV12-3 or TRBV12-4 and TRBJ2-1; the D call from TCRdb, TRBD1, cannot be confirmed without DNA. CDR3 length equals 13 residues. The CDR3 here is CASISSSGNEQFF.

The chain combines TRBV7-9 with TRBJ2-7; TCRdb reports TRBD2, a call that lacks DNA to check it against. The CDR3 is made up of 17 amino acids. Germline assignment: CDR1 SEHNR and CDR2 FQNEAQ (reference sequence). CDR3 loop: CASSSPTTSGSSYEQYF.

The chain has TRBV29-1 and TRBJ2-3; TCRdb proposes TRBD1, but this gene call is untestable without DNA. Germline CDR1 and CDR2: SQVTM and ANQGSEA. CDR3 length equals 14 residues. This CDR3 reads CSVEIRGAKDTQYF.